This T cell receptor (beta chain) was identified in a study of blood T cell repertoires in COVID-19. Study summary: The United States, Italy and Spain were the sources of the acute and convalescent COVID-19 samples.

Germline CDR1 and CDR2: MDHEN and SYDVKM. CDR3 length: 13 amino acids. V lost 7 bases to trimming and J lost 2 bases; unmatched junction nucleotides: 5. In the source study's methods: For nucleated cells, counts were estimated from reference gene primer amplification. Assay used: immunoSEQ multiplex PCR; TCRdb lists only in-frame clones, some missing. V, J and clone size derive from that table, while D and trimming were established from the DNA sequence. Among approximately 150,000 clones listed, 75% to 85% were seen once. The receptor's source is a man between 65 and 85 years old who had recovered from COVID-19. The chain links TRBV28 to TRBJ2-7, with TRBD2 matching 7 bases. Material: peripheral blood. The CDR3 DNA follows: TGTGCCAGCATCGGGGGGACTGCCTACGAGCAGTACTTC. This gives the protein CASIGGTAYEQYF.